This is a list of T cell receptor beta chains from one sample in a study of metastatic and nonmetastatic thyroid tumors. TCRdb re-called the PCR reads with MiXCR. The data show tens of thousands of clones, approximately 26% seen once. The specimen was blood. Source of these receptors: a female donor with papillary thyroid cancer or a benign thyroid nodule (not recorded which). Some clones in this sample may be carry-over from other donors' samples. The CDR3 runs from the conserved cysteine through the conserved F or W. D genes are given only for firm matches. For some rows the clone size is stated as once, few or many, or as a class when expanded; others skip it.

d_gene,abundance,j_gene,v_gene,CDR3aa,CDR3nt
TRBD1,many,TRBJ1-1,TRBV5-4,CASSLLRGQGGTEAFF,TGTGCCAGCAGCTTGTTAAGGGGGCAGGGTGGCACTGAAGCTTTCTTT
TRBD2,many,TRBJ2-3,TRBV5-1,CASAMGAGGTDTQYF,TGCGCCAGCGCCATGGGAGCGGGGGGAACAGATACGCAGTATTTT
TRBD1,many,TRBJ2-7,TRBV5-1,CASSSMRQGLSYEQYF,TGCGCCAGCAGCTCGATGCGACAGGGGCTCTCCTACGAGCAGTACTTC
.,.,TRBJ1-5,TRBV5-1,CASSYDSNQPQHF,TGCGCCAGCAGCTACGACAGCAATCAGCCCCAGCATTTT
TRBD2,many,TRBJ2-5,TRBV11-2,CASSGLAGETQYF,TGTGCCAGCAGCGGACTAGCGGGAGAGACCCAGTACTTC
.,many,TRBJ2-1,TRBV30,CAWSLNNEQFF,TGTGCCTGGAGTTTGAACAATGAGCAGTTCTTC
TRBD1,few,TRBJ1-1,TRBV28,CASSPGGFINTEAFF,TGTGCCAGCAGTCCAGGGGGTTTCATTAACACCGAAGCTTTCTTT
.,many,TRBJ1-1,TRBV30,CALTSEAFF,TGTGCCCTGACGTCTGAAGCTTTCTTT
TRBD2,.,TRBJ2-7,TRBV28,CASTPWSRGSTEFTYEQYF,TGTGCCAGCACCCCGTGGTCGCGGGGGAGTACAGAATTTACCTACGAGCAGTACTTC
TRBD2,many,TRBJ2-5,TRBV27,CASSPSTSGGVAQYF,TGTGCCAGCAGCCCCTCAACTAGCGGGGGCGTAGCCCAGTACTTC
TRBD1,many,TRBJ2-7,TRBV30,CAWRIQGTGVSYEQYF,TGTGCCTGGAGAATACAGGGGACAGGGGTATCCTACGAGCAGTACTTC
.,many,TRBJ2-2,TRBV6-1,CASSPPGRGELFF,TGTGCCAGCAGTCCGCCCGGAAGAGGGGAGCTGTTTTTT
TRBD2,few,TRBJ2-1,TRBV6-4,CASSDGLAGGEQFF,TGTGCCAGCAGTGACGGACTAGCGGGGGGTGAGCAGTTCTTC
.,.,TRBJ1-2,TRBV20-1,CSARPGAFYGYTF,TGCAGTGCTAGACCCGGGGCCTTCTATGGCTACACCTTC
.,many,TRBJ2-1,TRBV6-1,CASRIGHEQFF,TGTGCCAGCAGAATAGGACACGAGCAGTTCTTC
TRBD1,few,TRBJ2-7,TRBV6-1,CASRTGYEQYF,TGTGCCAGCAGGACAGGGTACGAGCAGTACTTC
.,many,TRBJ2-3,TRBV20-1,CSARRDSARGTLTDTQYF,TGCAGTGCTAGGAGGGACTCCGCCCGTGGCACTCTCACAGATACGCAGTATTTT
TRBD2,.,TRBJ2-1,TRBV5-1,CASSLGREGMEQFF,TGCGCCAGCAGCTTGGGGCGGGAGGGCATGGAGCAGTTCTTC
TRBD1,.,TRBJ1-2,TRBV28,CASSLQGAVYGYTF,TGTGCCAGCAGTTTACAGGGGGCGGTCTATGGCTACACCTTC
.,.,TRBJ1-1,TRBV28,CASSLHLWGAFF,TGTGCCAGCAGCCTACATCTTTGGGGGGCTTTCTTT
TRBD2,few,TRBJ2-7,TRBV2,CASSGLVPTYEQYF,TGTGCCAGCAGCGGACTAGTCCCGACCTACGAGCAGTACTTC
TRBD1,many,TRBJ2-1,TRBV2,CASSEGQGAYNEQFF,TGTGCCAGCAGTGAAGGACAGGGAGCCTACAATGAGCAGTTCTTC
TRBD2,many,TRBJ2-3,TRBV20-1,CSARTSGGTPSTDTQYF,TGCAGTGCTAGAACTAGCGGGGGGACCCCTAGCACAGATACGCAGTATTTT
.,.,TRBJ1-2,TRBV28,CASISAVVEYNYGYTF,TGTGCCAGCATTTCCGCTGTCGTGGAATATAACTATGGCTACACCTTC
TRBD2,many,TRBJ2-1,TRBV7-9,CASSLVSGSYNEQFF,TGTGCCAGCAGCTTAGTTAGCGGGAGCTACAATGAGCAGTTCTTC
TRBD2,many,TRBJ2-7,TRBV20-1,CSARDVASGGYEQYF,TGCAGTGCTAGAGACGTTGCGAGCGGGGGGTACGAGCAGTACTTC
.,many,TRBJ2-3,TRBV6-1,CASSEADTQYF,TGTGCCAGCAGCGAGGCGGATACGCAGTATTTT
TRBD2,few,TRBJ2-7,TRBV6-2/TRBV6-3,CASSGLAGSYEQYF,TGTGCCAGCAGCGGACTAGCGGGGTCCTACGAGCAGTACTTC
.,medium-sized,TRBJ2-1,TRBV28,CASRVVNEQFF,TGTGCCAGCAGGGTGGTGAATGAGCAGTTCTTC
.,.,TRBJ1-5,TRBV20-1,CSAIQGPSNQPQHF,TGCAGTGCTATACAGGGTCCTTCCAATCAGCCCCAGCATTTT
.,once,TRBJ1-6,TRBV3-1,CASSQPETRGSLLHF,TGTGCCAGCAGCCAACCAGAGACCCGCGGCTCACTCCTCCACTTT
.,few,TRBJ1-3,TRBV6-1,CASSERSVLDTIYF,TGTGCCAGCAGTGAACGATCGGTGCTGGACACCATATATTTT
.,few,TRBJ1-2,TRBV19,CASMSGAGVCYTF,TGTGCCAGTATGTCTGGGGCAGGGGTTTGCTATACCTTC
.,.,TRBJ2-7,TRBV11-3,CASSSHRANYEQYF,TGTGCCAGCAGCTCGCACCGGGCCAACTACGAGCAGTACTTC
.,few,TRBJ2-2,TRBV27,CASSSWTVGLTGELFF,TGTGCCAGCAGTTCCTGGACAGTGGGCCTGACCGGGGAGCTGTTTTTT
TRBD1,many,TRBJ2-2,TRBV3-1,CASSLVSQGALTGELFF,TGTGCCAGCAGCCTAGTCTCACAGGGGGCTCTCACCGGGGAGCTGTTTTTT
.,many,TRBJ2-5,TRBV7-3,CASSLRADETQYF,TGTGCCAGCAGCTTACGGGCTGATGAGACCCAGTACTTC
TRBD1,once,TRBJ2-7,TRBV20-1,CSASGTGFGEQYF,TGCAGTGCTAGCGGGACAGGTTTTGGCGAGCAGTACTTC
TRBD2,.,TRBJ2-5,TRBV6-2/TRBV6-3,CASSYSGTTPETQYF,TGTGCCAGCAGTTACTCGGGGACTACTCCGGAGACCCAGTACTTC
.,many,TRBJ2-6,TRBV19,CASSIWAGANVLTF,TGTGCCAGTAGTATCTGGGCCGGGGCCAACGTCCTGACTTTC
.,.,TRBJ2-3,TRBV30,CAWTRGTSTDTQYF,TGTGCCTGGACCCGTGGGACTAGCACAGATACGCAGTATTTT
.,few,TRBJ2-2,TRBV6-1,CASSRTNMGPAGELFF,TGTGCCAGCAGTAGGACCAACATGGGACCGGCGGGGGAGCTGTTTTTT
TRBD1,.,TRBJ1-1,TRBV6-1,CASSKIPGQGSTEAFF,TGTGCCAGCAGTAAAATACCGGGACAGGGGAGCACTGAAGCTTTCTTT
.,.,TRBJ1-1,TRBV6-1,CASSALRSDLTEAFF,TGTGCCAGCAGTGCCCTCAGGTCCGATCTCACTGAAGCTTTCTTT
TRBD2,few,TRBJ2-7,TRBV6-2/TRBV6-3,CASSYRTSGSRREQYF,TGTGCCAGCAGTTACCGTACTAGCGGGAGTCGGAGGGAGCAGTACTTC